Shown below are 21 T cell receptor beta chains from a single sample sequenced in a study of shared clonotypes between healthy human individuals. The data were produced by immunoSEQ multiplex PCR, yet TCRdb's version contains in-frame clones alone and is incomplete. The sample records 1.6 million or so clones, around 98.5% being singletons. Sequences were obtained from naive CD4+ T cells sorted from blood. Described subset: CD45RA+ positively selected. The source of these receptors is a man younger than 40 in good health.

The chain recombines TRBV5-6 with TRBJ2-3, with a tentative D call TRBD1 (5 bases). Looked up from germline, CDR1 is SGHDT and CDR2 is YYEEEE. Between the trimmed V and J ends, which lost 0 bases and 3 bases, there was a span of 14 bases. The CDR3 extends over 16 amino acids. The CDR3 spells CASSLVAGPGTDTQYF. CDR3 coding DNA: TGTGCCAGCAGCTTGGTTGCAGGACCAGGGACAGATACGCAGTATTTT.

CDR3 sequence reads: CASSSDRPNTGELFF. The CDR3 nucleotides read TGCGCCAGCAGCTCCGACAGACCGAACACCGGGGAGCTGTTTTTT. This chain joins TRBV5-1 and TRBJ2-2; D might be TRBD1 (5 bases). The V and J ends lost 3 bases and 0 bases respectively, with 9 bases between them. This CDR3 is 15 amino acids long. Germline assignment: CDR1 SGHRS and CDR2 YFSETQ.

This clone was counted a single time. The rearrangement uses TRBV9 and TRBJ2-2; 13 nucleotides match TRBD2. The CDR3 runs to 17 residues. V lost 3 bases to trimming and J lost 7 bases; unmatched junction nucleotides: 9. Germline V gives CDR1 SGDLS, CDR2 YYNGEE. CDR3 nucleotide sequence: TGTGCCAGCAGCGGGCCGGGACTAGCGGGATGGGGCGGGGAGCTGTTTTTT. Protein product: CASSGPGLAGWGGELFF.

The chain recombines TRBV2 with TRBJ2-7, with D perhaps matching TRBD1 (5 bases). The CDR3 totals 13 residues. The ends were cut back, 5 bases at V and 6 bases at J, with 14 bases in the middle. Germline V CDR1 and CDR2: SNHLY, FYNNEI. DNA of the CDR3: TGTGCCAGCAGTATGCGAGACAGTCGCGAGCAGTACTTC. It translates to CASSMRDSREQYF.

The V and J genes are TRBV7-9 and TRBJ1-4; D gene ambiguous. Per the germline V gene, CDR1 is SEHNR and CDR2 is FQNEAQ (reference sequence). The CDR3 has 10 amino acids. V lost 5 bases, J lost 8 bases, and 3 bases lay in between. CDR3 sequence: CASSGEKLFF. The DNA of the CDR3 is TGTGCCAGCAGCGGGGAAAAACTGTTTTTT.

This sequence joins TRBV11-2 and TRBJ1-4; a weak D match, TRBD1 (5 bases). The germline V gene has CDR1 SGHAT and CDR2 FQNNGV. V lost 8 bases, J lost 7 bases, and 14 bases lay in between. The CDR3 extends over 13 amino acids. CDR3 DNA sequence: TGTGCCAGCGCGGGGGATCGCGGTGAAAAACTGTTTTTT. Its translation is CASAGDRGEKLFF.

The chain has TRBV5-4 and TRBJ2-7; D is ambiguous. Trimming took off 4 bases at V and 1 base at J, with 9 bases between the two ends. The CDR3 extends over 13 amino acids. Germline assignment: CDR1 SGHNT and CDR2 YYREEE (reference sequence). The CDR3 sequence is CASSDKISYEQYF. CDR3 in DNA: TGTGCCAGCAGCGATAAAATATCCTACGAGCAGTACTTC.

This clone was seen only once. V is TRBV5-4 and J is TRBJ2-1, with D possibly matching TRBD2 (6 bases). V gave up 4 bases and J gave up 10 bases, with 12 bases separating them. CDR1 and CDR2 from the germline V gene are SGHNT and YYREEE (reference sequence). CDR3 size: 12 residues. CDR3 amino acids: CASSPGLKEQFF. The CDR3 DNA reads TGTGCCAGCAGCCCGGGACTCAAAGAGCAGTTCTTC.

The CDR3 region has the DNA TGTGCCAGCAGCTTGGGGGGTTTGTACCAAGAGACCCAGTACTTC. Residues: CASSLGGLYQETQYF. The rearrangement joins TRBV7-9 to TRBJ2-5; D is perhaps TRBD2 (6 bases). Between the trimmed V and J ends, which lost 3 bases and 0 bases, there was a span of 11 bases. This CDR3 is built from 15 residues. CDR1 and CDR2 from the germline V gene are SEHNR and FQNEAQ (reference sequence).

The chain recombines TRBV18 with TRBJ2-6; TRBD1 aligns across 9 bases. Trimming removed 4 bases from V and 2 bases from J; junction bases left unmatched: 0. CDR3 length: 15 amino acids. Germline V gene lookup returns CDR1 KGHSH and CDR2 LQKENI. The CDR3 coding sequence is TGTGCCAGCTCACGGGACAGGGCTGGGGCCAACGTCCTGACTTTC. Its translation: CASSRDRAGANVLTF.

The CDR3: CASSLIGQGVTDTQYF. The CDR3 nucleotides are TGTGCCAGCAGCCTCATCGGCCAGGGGGTAACAGATACGCAGTATTTT. The chain joins TRBV11-2 to TRBJ2-3, with 7 positions matching TRBD1. V shed 5 bases, J shed 3 bases, and the junction held 11 bases outside the gene matches. The germline CDR1 and CDR2 sequences are SGHAT and FQNNGV. The CDR3 loop spans 16 amino acids. The full variable domain, rest sourced from reference TRBV11-2 and TRBJ2-3, is EAGVAQSPRYKIIEKRQSVAFWCNPISGHATLYWYQQILGQGPKLLIQFQNNGVVDDSQLPKDRFSAERLKGVDSTLKIQPAKLEDSAVYLCASSLIGQGVTDTQYFGPGTRLTVL.

The gene calls are TRBV9 and TRBJ2-3; no clear D. The CDR3 is made up of 14 amino acids. Trimming left V 4 bases short and J 2 bases short, with 11 bases between. Looked up from germline, CDR1 is SGDLS and CDR2 is YYNGEE. CDR3 nucleotide sequence: TGTGCCAGCAGCCCGAGAGGAATCACAGATACGCAGTATTTT. Protein sequence: CASSPRGITDTQYF. Using reference TRBV9 and TRBJ2-3 for the parts outside the CDR3, the full variable domain is DSGVTQTPKHLITATGQRVTLRCSPRSGDLSVYWYQQSLDQGLQFLIQYYNGEERAKGNILERFSAQQFPDLHSELNLSSLELGDSALYFCASSPRGITDTQYFGPGTRLTVL.

The CDR3 spells CASSWATAKNIQYF. CDR3 DNA: TGTGCCAGCAGTTGGGCGACAGCCAAAAACATTCAGTACTTC. This chain links TRBV28 with TRBJ2-4, with unresolved D. Germline V gene lookup returns CDR1 MDHEN and CDR2 SYDVKM. CDR3 length equals 14 residues. Trimming shortened V by 4 bases and J by 0 bases, and 7 bases separated the two germline ends.

V is TRBV5-4 and J is TRBJ2-1; no definite D call. CDR1 is SGHNT and CDR2 is YYREEE in the germline V gene (reference sequence). The CDR3 is 13 amino acids. V lost 0 bases and J lost 6, with 7 bases in between. The CDR3 DNA reads TGTGCCAGCAGCTTGGGCACCCGCAATGAGCAGTTCTTC. Amino acid sequence: CASSLGTRNEQFF.

The count of this clone is one. The chain recombines TRBV28 with TRBJ2-2; 7 bases fit TRBD1. CDR3 length equals 12 residues. From germline, CDR1 is MDHEN and CDR2 SYDVKM. V lost 7 bases, J lost 6 bases, and 2 bases stayed unmatched. In nucleotides, the CDR3 is TGTGCCAGCAAGACAGGGTCCGGGGAGCTGTTTTTT. Translation gives CASKTGSGELFF.

The chain employs TRBV18 and TRBJ1-1, with 9 bases fitting TRBD1. The CDR3 totals 16 residues. Trimming at V came to 6 bases and at J to 3 bases, leaving 11 bases not matched to a gene. Germline V lookup: CDR1 KGHSH, CDR2 LQKENI. The CDR3 is CASSRDRERSDTEAFF. CDR3 nucleotides: TGTGCCAGCTCTCGGGACAGGGAAAGATCGGACACTGAAGCTTTCTTT.

The chain employs TRBV5-5 and TRBJ1-1; D is ambiguous. Trimming pared 7 bases from V and 5 bases from J, leaving 15 bases between. CDR1 and CDR2 (germline): SGHKS, YYEKEE (reference sequence). This CDR3 spans 13 amino acids. The CDR3: CASLYRAGTEAFF. The CDR3 coding sequence is TGTGCCAGCCTATATCGGGCGGGAACTGAAGCTTTCTTT.

The V call is TRBV11-3, the J call TRBJ2-3; 7 positions agree with TRBD2. J lost 0 bases, V lost 11 bases, and 8 bases had no gene match. CDR1 is SGHNT, CDR2 YENEEA, per germline. This CDR3 is 14 amino acids long. The CDR3 protein is CASQAGPSTDTQYF. Written as DNA, the CDR3 is TGTGCCTCTCAAGCGGGACCTAGCACAGATACGCAGTATTTT.

V gene TRBV29-1 combines with J gene TRBJ1-1; 8 positions agree with TRBD1. CDR3 length equals 14 residues. Germline V gene data show CDR1 as SQVTM and CDR2 as ANQGSEA. V dropped 6 bases and J dropped 4; count of bases not matched to a gene: 10. CDR3 region: CSVQGGQGVTEAFF. CDR3 bases: TGCAGCGTCCAAGGAGGACAGGGTGTCACTGAAGCTTTCTTT.

J is TRBJ2-1 and V is TRBV2, with TRBD2 matching over 9 bases. Germline values: CDR1 SNHLY, CDR2 FYNNEI. The CDR3 runs to 15 residues. Germline trimming cut 9 bases from V and 5 bases from J; bases unmatched to any gene: 11. CDR3 protein: CASGGASGANNEQFF. DNA of the CDR3: TGTGCCAGTGGGGGGGCTAGCGGGGCCAACAATGAGCAGTTCTTC.

The gene calls are TRBV28 and TRBJ1-1, with TRBD1 identical over 7 bases. There are 16 residues in the CDR3. Germline values: CDR1 MDHEN, CDR2 SYDVKM. The J segment lost 2 bases and the V segment lost 6 bases, leaving 12 bases of the junction unmatched. CDR3: CASSNTGEYVNTEAFF. CDR3 in DNA: TGTGCCAGCAGCAACACAGGGGAATATGTCAACACTGAAGCTTTCTTT.